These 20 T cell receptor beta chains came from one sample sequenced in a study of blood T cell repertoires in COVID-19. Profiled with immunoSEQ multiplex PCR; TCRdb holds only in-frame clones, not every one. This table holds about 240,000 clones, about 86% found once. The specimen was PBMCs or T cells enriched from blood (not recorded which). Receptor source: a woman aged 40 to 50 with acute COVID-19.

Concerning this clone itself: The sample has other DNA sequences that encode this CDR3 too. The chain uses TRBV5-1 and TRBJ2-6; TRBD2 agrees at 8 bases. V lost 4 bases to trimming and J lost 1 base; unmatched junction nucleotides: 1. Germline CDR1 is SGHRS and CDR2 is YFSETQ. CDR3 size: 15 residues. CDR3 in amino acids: CASSPGGSGANVLTF. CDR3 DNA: TGCGCCAGCAGCCCGGGGGGGTCTGGGGCCAACGTCCTGACTTTC.

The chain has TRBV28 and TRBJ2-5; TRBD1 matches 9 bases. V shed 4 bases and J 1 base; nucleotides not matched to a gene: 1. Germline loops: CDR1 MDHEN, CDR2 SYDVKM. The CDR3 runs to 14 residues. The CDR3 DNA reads TGTGCCAGCAGTTGGGACAGGGTCCAAGAGACCCAGTACTTC. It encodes CASSWDRVQETQYF. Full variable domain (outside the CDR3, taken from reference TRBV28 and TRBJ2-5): DVKVTQSSRYLVKRTGEKVFLECVQDMDHENMFWYRQDPGLGLRLIYFSYDVKMKEKGDIPEGYSVSREKKERFSLILESASTNQTSMYLCASSWDRVQETQYFGPGTRLLVL.

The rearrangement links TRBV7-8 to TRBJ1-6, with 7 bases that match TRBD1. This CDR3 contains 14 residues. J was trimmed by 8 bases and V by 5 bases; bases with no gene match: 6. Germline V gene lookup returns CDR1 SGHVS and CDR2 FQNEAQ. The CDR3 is CASSQGGGYSPLHF. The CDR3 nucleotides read TGTGCCAGCAGCCAAGGGGGCGGTTATTCACCCCTCCACTTT.

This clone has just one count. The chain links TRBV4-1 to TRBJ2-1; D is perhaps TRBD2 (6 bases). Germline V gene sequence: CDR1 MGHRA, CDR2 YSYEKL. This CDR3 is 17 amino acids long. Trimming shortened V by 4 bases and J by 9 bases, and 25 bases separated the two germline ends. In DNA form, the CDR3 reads TGCGCCAGCAGCCCAGGCGAAACTAGCCGACGCGTTTTTGAGCAGTTCTTC. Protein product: CASSPGETSRRVFEQFF.

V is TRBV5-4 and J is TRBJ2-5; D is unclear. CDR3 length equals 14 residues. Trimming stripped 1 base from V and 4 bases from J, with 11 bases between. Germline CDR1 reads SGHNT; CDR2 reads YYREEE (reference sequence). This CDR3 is CASSLIPNSETQYF. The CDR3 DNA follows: TGTGCCAGCAGCTTGATACCTAACTCAGAGACCCAGTACTTC.

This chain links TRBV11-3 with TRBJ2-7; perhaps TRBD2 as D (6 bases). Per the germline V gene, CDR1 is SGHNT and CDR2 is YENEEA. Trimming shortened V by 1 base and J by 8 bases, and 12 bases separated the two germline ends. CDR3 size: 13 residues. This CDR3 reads CASSLVSGSKQYF. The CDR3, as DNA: TGTGCCAGCAGCTTAGTTAGCGGAAGTAAGCAGTACTTC.

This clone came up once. The CDR3 region is CASSQAVGTQHDYEQYF. The DNA of the CDR3 is TGTGCCAGCAGCCAAGCGGTTGGGACACAACATGACTACGAGCAGTACTTC. The chain links TRBV3-1 (or the pseudogene TRBV3-2) to TRBJ2-7; possibly TRBD1 for D (6 bases). The CDR3 is 17 amino acids. V dropped 1 base and J dropped 3 bases, with 19 bases sitting between them. Germline loops: CDR1 LGHDT, CDR2 YNNKEL (reference sequence).

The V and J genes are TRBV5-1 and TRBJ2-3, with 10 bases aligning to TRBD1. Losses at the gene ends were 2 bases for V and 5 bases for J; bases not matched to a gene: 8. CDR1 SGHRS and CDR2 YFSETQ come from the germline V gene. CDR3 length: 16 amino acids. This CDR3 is CASSFTGTGAGDTQYF. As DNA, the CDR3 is TGCGCCAGCAGCTTTACCGGGACAGGGGCGGGAGATACGCAGTATTTT.

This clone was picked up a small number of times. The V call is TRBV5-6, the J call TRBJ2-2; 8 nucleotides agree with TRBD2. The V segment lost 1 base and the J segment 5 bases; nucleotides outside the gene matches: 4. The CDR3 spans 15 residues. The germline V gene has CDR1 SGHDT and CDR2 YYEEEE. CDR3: CASSLLAGRTGELFF. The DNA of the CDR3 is TGTGCCAGCAGCTTGTTAGCGGGACGGACCGGGGAGCTGTTTTTT.

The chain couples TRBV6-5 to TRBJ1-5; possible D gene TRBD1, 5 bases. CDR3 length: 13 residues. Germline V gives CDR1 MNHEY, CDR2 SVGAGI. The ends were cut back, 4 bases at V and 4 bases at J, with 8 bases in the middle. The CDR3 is CASSFRVNQPQHF. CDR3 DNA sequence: TGTGCCAGCAGTTTCAGGGTTAATCAGCCCCAGCATTTT.

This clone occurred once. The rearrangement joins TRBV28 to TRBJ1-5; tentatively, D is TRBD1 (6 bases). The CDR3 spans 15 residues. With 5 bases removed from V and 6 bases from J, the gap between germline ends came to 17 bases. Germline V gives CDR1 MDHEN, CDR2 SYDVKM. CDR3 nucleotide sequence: TGTGCCAGCAGTCAGATCGGGGAAGGGGGTCAGCCCCAGCATTTT. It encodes CASSQIGEGGQPQHF.

This CDR3 is CASSQTNLDTDTQYF. For the CDR3, the DNA is TGTGCCAGCAGCCAAACTAATCTTGACACAGATACGCAGTATTTT. The V call is TRBV7-3, the J call TRBJ2-3; D is undetermined. Germline V lookup: CDR1 SGHTA, CDR2 FQGTGA. V was clipped by 5 bases and J by 2 bases, with 14 bases between them. This CDR3 region has 15 residues. Variable domain in full (rest from reference TRBV7-3 and TRBJ2-3): GAGVSQTPSNKVTEKGKYVELRCDPISGHTALYWYRQSLGQGPEFLIYFQGTGAADDSGLPNDRFFAVRPEGSVSTLKIQRTERGDSAVYLCASSQTNLDTDTQYFGPGTRLTVL.

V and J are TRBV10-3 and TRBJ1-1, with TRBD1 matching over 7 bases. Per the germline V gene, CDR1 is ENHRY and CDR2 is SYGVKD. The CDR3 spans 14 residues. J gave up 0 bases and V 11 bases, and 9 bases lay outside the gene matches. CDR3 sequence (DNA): TGTGCCGTAAGGACAGGAAACATGAACACTGAAGCTTTCTTT. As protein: CAVRTGNMNTEAFF.

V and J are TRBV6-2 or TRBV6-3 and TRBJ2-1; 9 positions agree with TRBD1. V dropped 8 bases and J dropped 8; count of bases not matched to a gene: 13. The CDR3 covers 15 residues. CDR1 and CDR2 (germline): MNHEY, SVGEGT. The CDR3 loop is CASGPVGQGHHEQFF. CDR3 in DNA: TGTGCCAGCGGCCCGGTGGGACAGGGACATCATGAGCAGTTCTTC.

In nucleotides, the CDR3 is TGTGCCAGCAGCACTGAACAGGGATTCAGGCAGTTCTTC. Its protein is CASSTEQGFRQFF. The rearrangement uses TRBV11-1 and TRBJ2-1, with D perhaps TRBD1 (6 bases). The CDR3 loop spans 13 amino acids. Germline V gene data show CDR1 as SGHAT and CDR2 as FQDESV (reference sequence). Trimming cost V 5 bases and J 12 bases, with 17 bases left between them.

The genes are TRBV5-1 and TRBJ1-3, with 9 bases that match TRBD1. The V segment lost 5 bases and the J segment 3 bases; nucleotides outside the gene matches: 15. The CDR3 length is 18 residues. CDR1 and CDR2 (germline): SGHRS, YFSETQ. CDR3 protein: CASSQSGTGLSGGNTIYF. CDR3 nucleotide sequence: TGCGCCAGCAGTCAGTCCGGGACAGGGCTGTCGGGTGGAAACACCATATATTTT.

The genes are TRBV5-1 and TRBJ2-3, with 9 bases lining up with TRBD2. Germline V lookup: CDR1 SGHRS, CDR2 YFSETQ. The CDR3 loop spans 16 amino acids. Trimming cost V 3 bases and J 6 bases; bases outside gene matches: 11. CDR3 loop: CASSYTSGYFTDTQYF. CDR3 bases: TGCGCCAGCAGCTATACTAGCGGGTATTTCACTGATACGCAGTATTTT.

The CDR3 sequence: CASSTAFRGYDEQFF. For the CDR3, the DNA is TGTGCCAGTAGTACCGCCTTCCGGGGGTACGATGAGCAGTTCTTC. The V and J genes are TRBV19 and TRBJ2-1, with D possibly being TRBD2 (6 bases). CDR1 and CDR2 from the germline V gene are LNHDA and SQIVND (reference sequence). Trimming removed 4 bases from V and 8 bases from J, with 18 bases in between. There are 15 residues in the CDR3.

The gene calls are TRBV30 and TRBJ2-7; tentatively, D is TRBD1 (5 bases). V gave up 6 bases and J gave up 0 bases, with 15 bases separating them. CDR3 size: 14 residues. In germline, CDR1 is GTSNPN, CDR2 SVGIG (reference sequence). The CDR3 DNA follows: TGTGCCTGCCTCGCGACGGACAACTCCTACGAGCAGTACTTC. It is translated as CACLATDNSYEQYF.

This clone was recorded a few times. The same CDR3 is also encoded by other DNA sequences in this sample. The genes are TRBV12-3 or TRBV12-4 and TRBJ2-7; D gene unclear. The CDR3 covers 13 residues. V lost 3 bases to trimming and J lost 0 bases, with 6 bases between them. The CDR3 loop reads CASSFGGSYEQYF. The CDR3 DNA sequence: TGTGCCAGCAGTTTCGGCGGCTCCTACGAGCAGTACTTC.